This section outlines one T cell receptor (beta chain) sequence together with its context. Its antigen is undetermined. Cryopreserved PBMC, at about 0.95-10 million per sample, were present before DNA extraction. Trimming stripped 1 base from V and 5 bases from J, with 9 bases between. This CDR3 has 13 residues. Germline V gene lookup returns CDR1 MNHEY and CDR2 SMNVEV (reference sequence). This sample was included in a study of long-term antiretroviral therapy in people with HIV. Study results and limitations: Once patients were on ART, diversity went higher but still fell short of transplant donor controls.

The immunoSEQ assay was v3.0, run at survey level. Roughly 40,000-55,000 T-cell genomes per sample were the sequencing target. Generated by immunoSEQ multiplex PCR, the TCRdb table keeps only in-frame clones and is missing some. In the table there are some 30,000 clones, about nine tenths of which are singletons. The source material was unsorted PBMCs, sampled 5 to 5.5 years after starting antiretroviral therapy. This clonotype was obtained from a middle-aged woman with HIV. This chain connects TRBV27 to TRBJ2-7; perhaps TRBD2 as D (6 bases). The DNA of the CDR3 is TGTGCCAGCAGTTTATTCTGGGGGGACGAGCAGTACTTC. Its protein is CASSLFWGDEQYF.